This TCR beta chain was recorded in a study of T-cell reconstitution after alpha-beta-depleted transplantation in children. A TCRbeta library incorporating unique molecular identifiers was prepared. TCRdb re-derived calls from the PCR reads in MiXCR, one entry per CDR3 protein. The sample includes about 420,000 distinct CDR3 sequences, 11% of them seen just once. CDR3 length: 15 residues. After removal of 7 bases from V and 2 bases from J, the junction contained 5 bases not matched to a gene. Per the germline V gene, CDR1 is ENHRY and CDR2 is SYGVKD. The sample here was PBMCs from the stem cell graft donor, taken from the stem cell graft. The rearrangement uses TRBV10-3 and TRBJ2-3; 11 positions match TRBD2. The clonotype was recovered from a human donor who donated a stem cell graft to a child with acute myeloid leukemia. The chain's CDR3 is CAITPSGGPTDTQYF. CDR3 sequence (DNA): TGTGCCATCACACCTAGCGGGGGGCCCACAGATACGCAGTATTTT.